The clone carrying this TCR beta chain has just a few counts. Generated by immunoSEQ multiplex PCR, the TCRdb table keeps only in-frame clones and is missing some. The repertoire holds 80,000 to 100,000 clones, with about 86% as singletons. The sample belongs to a study of control samples from healthy donors and cancer patients. The CDR3 runs 21 residues. Germline CDR1 reads LNHNV; CDR2 reads YYDKDF (reference sequence). Trimming removed 0 bases from V and 0 bases from J; junction bases left unmatched: 9. The specimen was blood. The receptor's source is a man between 25 and 39 years old in good health. V usage is TRBV15 and J usage is TRBJ1-6, with 12 bases lining up with TRBD1. The CDR3 DNA reads TGTGCCACCAGCAGAGATGGGACAGGGGGCGCCGAAAGCTCCTATAATTCACCCCTCCACTTT. This codes for CATSRDGTGGAESSYNSPLHF.